The T cell receptor beta chain described here comes from a study of T cells in localized non-small cell lung cancer. Measured with immunoSEQ multiplex PCR; TCRdb has only the in-frame clones, and not every one. The table includes fewer than 35,000 clones, about 90% detected once. Note on this clone: The antigen remains unidentified.

In germline, CDR1 is SGHDN, CDR2 FVKESK. Between the trimmed V and J ends, which lost 1 base and 3 bases, there was a span of 12 bases. This CDR3 region has 15 residues. Findings of the study overall: Adjacent lung exhibited a median of about 56 among the 100 most abundant tumor clones. Higher adjacent-lung clonality was associated with shorter survival. Tumor showed lower T cell clonality than uninvolved adjacent lung, where it was highest.

The sequencing used PBMCs, collected before any cancer treatment. The source is a man between 40 and 70 years old with stage II lung adenocarcinoma. The chain links TRBV14 to TRBJ1-1; perhaps TRBD1 as D (5 bases). As DNA, the CDR3 is TGTGCCAGCAGCCAAGGGAGCCAGGGACACACTGAAGCTTTCTTT. Translated, it gives CASSQGSQGHTEAFF. The full variable domain, its missing parts supplied by reference TRBV14 and TRBJ1-1, is EAGVTQFPSHSVIEKGQTVTLRCDPISGHDNLYWYRRVMGKEIKFLLHFVKESKQDESGMPNNRFLAERTGGTYSTLKVQPAELEDSGVYFCASSQGSQGHTEAFFGQGTRLTVV.